This TCR beta chain was identified during a study of radiotherapy plus CTLA-4 blockade in lung cancer. Study-level points and caveats: Tumor-derived TCR clones expanded in blood after radiotherapy plus ipilimumab.

J gave up 4 bases and V 4 bases, and 8 bases lay outside the gene matches. The germline V gene has CDR1 SGHRS and CDR2 YFSETQ. This CDR3 is 15 amino acids long. This table comes from immunoSEQ multiplex PCR, and its TCRdb copy is limited to in-frame clones, with some not included. The data contain 60,000 to 70,000 clones, around 80% of them singletons. Those with chemo-refractory metastatic non-small-cell lung cancer were treated with focal radiation combined with CTLA-4 blockade using ipilimumab. Notes on this clone: Antigen: not known.

The genes are TRBV5-1 and TRBJ1-1; 9 bases fit TRBD1. The TCR comes from a human donor with non-small cell lung cancer who had a complete response to radiotherapy plus ipilimumab. The source was peripheral blood, collected from a patient treated with radiotherapy plus ipilimumab. CDR3 coding DNA: TGCGCCAGCAGCCCCAGGACAGGGGAAGGCACTGAAGCTTTCTTT. It specifies CASSPRTGEGTEAFF.